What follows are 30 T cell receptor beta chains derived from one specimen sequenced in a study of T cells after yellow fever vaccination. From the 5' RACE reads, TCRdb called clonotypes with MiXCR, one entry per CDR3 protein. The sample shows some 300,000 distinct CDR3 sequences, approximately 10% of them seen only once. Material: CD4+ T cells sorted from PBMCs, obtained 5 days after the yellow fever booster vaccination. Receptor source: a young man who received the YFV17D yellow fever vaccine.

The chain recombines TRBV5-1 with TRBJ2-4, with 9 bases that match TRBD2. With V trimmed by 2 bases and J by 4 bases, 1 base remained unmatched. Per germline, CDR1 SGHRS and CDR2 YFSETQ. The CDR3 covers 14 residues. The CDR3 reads CASSFAGGKNIQYF. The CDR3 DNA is TGCGCCAGCAGCTTCGCGGGGGGGAAAAACATTCAGTACTTC.

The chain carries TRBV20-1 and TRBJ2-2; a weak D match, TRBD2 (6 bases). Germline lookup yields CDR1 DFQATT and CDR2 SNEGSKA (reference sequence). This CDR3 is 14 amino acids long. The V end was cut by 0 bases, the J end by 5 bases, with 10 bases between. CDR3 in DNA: TGCAGTGCTAGAGATCCACGGGGGACCGGGGAGCTGTTTTTT. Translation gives CSARDPRGTGELFF.

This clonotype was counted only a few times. The CDR3 protein is CASSFQGARQPQHF. The CDR3 DNA follows: TGTGCCAGCAGTTTCCAGGGGGCGCGACAGCCCCAGCATTTT. V gene TRBV3-1 combines with J gene TRBJ1-5; 8 nucleotides agree with TRBD1. The CDR3 covers 14 residues. Per the germline V gene, CDR1 is LGHDT and CDR2 is YNNKEL (reference sequence). Losses at the gene ends were 6 bases for V and 7 bases for J; bases not matched to a gene: 8.

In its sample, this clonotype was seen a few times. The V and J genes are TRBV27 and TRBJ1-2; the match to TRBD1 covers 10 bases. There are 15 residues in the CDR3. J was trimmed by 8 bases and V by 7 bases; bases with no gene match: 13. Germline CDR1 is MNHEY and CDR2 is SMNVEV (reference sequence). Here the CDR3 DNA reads TGTGCCAGCACCCGAATCGCCGGGACAGGGGACGGCTACACCTTC. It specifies CASTRIAGTGDGYTF.

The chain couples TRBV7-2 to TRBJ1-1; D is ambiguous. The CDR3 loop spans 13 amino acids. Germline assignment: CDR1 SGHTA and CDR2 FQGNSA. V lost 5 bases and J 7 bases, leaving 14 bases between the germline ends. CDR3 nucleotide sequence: TGTGCCAGCAGCGCAGACGTGAGTCTTGAAGCTTTCTTT. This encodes CASSADVSLEAFF.

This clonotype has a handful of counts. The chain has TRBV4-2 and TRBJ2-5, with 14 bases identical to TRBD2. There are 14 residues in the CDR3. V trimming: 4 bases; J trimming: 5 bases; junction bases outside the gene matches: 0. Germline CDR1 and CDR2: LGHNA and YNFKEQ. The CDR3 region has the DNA TGTGCCAGCAGCCGGACTAGCGGGGGGGAGACCCAGTACTTC. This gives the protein CASSRTSGGETQYF.

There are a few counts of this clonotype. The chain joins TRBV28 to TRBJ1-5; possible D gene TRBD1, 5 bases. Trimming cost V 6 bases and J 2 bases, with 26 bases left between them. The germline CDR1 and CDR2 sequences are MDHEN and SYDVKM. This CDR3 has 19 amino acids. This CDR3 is CASSQSWGSYGVGNQPQHF. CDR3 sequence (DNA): TGTGCCAGCAGCCAATCTTGGGGCTCGTATGGTGTAGGCAATCAGCCCCAGCATTTT. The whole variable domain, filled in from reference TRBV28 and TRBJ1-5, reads DVKVTQSSRYLVKRTGEKVFLECVQDMDHENMFWYRQDPGLGLRLIYFSYDVKMKEKGDIPEGYSVSREKKERFSLILESASTNQTSMYLCASSQSWGSYGVGNQPQHFGDGTRLSIL.

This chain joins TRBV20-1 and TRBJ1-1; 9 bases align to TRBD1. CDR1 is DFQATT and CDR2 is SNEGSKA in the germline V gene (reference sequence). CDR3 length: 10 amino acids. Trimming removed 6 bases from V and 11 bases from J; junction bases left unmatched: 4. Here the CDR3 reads CSAADRGAFF. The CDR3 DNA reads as TGCAGTGCGGCCGACAGGGGGGCTTTCTTT.

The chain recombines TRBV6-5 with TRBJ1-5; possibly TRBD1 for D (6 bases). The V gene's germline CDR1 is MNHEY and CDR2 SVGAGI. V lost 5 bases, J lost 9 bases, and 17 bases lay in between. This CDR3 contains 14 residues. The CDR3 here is CASSPRTADRPQHF. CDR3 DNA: TGTGCCAGCAGTCCCCGGACAGCCGATAGGCCCCAGCATTTT.

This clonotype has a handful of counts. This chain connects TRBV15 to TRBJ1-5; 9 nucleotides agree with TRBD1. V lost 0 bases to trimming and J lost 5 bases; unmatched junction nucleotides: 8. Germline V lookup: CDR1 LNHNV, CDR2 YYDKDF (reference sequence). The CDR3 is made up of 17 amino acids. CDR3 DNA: TGTGCCACCAGCAGAGAAGTAGCCGGGACAGGGCATCAGCCCCAGCATTTT. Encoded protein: CATSREVAGTGHQPQHF.

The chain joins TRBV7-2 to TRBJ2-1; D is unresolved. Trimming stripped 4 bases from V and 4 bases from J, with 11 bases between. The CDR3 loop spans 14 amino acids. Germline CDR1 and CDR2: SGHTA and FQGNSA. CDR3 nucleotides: TGTGCCAGCAGCTCCGGACCAGAATACAATGAGCAGTTCTTC. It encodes CASSSGPEYNEQFF.

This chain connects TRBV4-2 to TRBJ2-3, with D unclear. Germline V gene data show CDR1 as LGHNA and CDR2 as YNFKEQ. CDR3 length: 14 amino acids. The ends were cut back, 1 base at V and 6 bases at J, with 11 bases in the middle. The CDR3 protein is CASSQAIAADTQYF. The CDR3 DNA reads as TGTGCCAGCAGCCAAGCTATAGCAGCCGATACGCAGTATTTT.

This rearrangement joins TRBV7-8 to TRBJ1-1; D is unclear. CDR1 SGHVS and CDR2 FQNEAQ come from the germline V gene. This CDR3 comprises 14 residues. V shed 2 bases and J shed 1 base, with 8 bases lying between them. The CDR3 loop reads CASSLSTWNTEAFF. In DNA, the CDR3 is TGTGCCAGCAGCTTAAGTACGTGGAACACTGAAGCTTTCTTT.

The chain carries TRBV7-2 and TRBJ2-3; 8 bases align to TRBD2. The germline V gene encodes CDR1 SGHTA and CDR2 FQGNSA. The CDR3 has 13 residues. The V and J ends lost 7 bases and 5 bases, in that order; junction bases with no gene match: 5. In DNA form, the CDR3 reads TGTGCCAGCACCAGCGGGGGAGGAGATACGCAGTATTTT. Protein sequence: CASTSGGGDTQYF.

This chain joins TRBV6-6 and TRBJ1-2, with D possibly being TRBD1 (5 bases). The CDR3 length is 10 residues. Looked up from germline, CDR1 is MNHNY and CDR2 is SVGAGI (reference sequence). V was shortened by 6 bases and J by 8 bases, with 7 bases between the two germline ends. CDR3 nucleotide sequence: TGTGCCAGCAGCGGGGGGGGCTACACCTTC. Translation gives CASSGGGYTF.

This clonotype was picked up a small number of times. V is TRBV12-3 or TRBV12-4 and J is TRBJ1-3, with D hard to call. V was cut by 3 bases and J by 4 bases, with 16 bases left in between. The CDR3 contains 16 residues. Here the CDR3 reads CASSFPGLRGGNTIYF. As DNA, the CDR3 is TGTGCCAGCAGTTTTCCCGGGCTCCGCGGCGGAAACACCATATATTTT.

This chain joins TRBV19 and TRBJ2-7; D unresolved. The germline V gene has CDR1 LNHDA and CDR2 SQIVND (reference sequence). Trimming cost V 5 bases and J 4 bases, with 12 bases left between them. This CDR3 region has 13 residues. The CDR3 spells CASSQAGGYEQYV. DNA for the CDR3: TGTGCCAGTAGTCAGGCAGGTGGATACGAGCAGTACGTC.

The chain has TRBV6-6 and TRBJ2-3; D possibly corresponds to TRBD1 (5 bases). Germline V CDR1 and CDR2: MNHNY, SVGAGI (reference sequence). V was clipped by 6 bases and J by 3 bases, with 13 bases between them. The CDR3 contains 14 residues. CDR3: CASSKTQVTDTQYF. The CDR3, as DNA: TGTGCCAGCAGCAAAACACAGGTGACAGATACGCAGTATTTT.

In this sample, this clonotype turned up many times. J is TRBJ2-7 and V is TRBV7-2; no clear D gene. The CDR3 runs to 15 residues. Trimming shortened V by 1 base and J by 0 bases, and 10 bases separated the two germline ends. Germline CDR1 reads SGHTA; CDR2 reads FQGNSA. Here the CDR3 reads CASSLVPGSSYEQYV. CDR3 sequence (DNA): TGTGCCAGCAGCTTAGTGCCGGGCAGCTCCTACGAGCAGTACGTC.

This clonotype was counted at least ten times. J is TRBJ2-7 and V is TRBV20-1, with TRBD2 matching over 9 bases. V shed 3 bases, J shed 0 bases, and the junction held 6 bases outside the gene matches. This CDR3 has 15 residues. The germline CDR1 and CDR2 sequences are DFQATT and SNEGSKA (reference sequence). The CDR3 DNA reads TGCAGTGCTAGGAAAGCGGGGGGCGACTCCTACGAGCAGTACGTC. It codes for CSARKAGGDSYEQYV.

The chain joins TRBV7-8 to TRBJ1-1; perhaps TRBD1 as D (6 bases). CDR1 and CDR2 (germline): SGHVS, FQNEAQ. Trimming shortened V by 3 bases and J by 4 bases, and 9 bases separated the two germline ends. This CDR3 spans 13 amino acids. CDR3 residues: CASSFIGGTEAFF. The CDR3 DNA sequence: TGTGCCAGCAGCTTTATAGGGGGCACTGAAGCTTTCTTT.

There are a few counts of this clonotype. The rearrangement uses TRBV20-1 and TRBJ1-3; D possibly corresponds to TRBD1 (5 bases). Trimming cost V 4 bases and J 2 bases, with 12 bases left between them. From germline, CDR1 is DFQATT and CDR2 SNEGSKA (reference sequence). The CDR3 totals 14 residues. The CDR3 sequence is CSAITGTTGNTIYF. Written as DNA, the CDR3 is TGCAGTGCTATCACCGGGACGACTGGAAACACCATATATTTT.

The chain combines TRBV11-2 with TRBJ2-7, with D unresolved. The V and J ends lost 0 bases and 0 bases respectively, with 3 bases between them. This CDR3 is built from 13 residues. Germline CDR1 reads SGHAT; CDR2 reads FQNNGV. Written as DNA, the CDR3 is TGTGCCAGCAGCTTAGAATTCTCCTACGAGCAGTACGTC. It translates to CASSLEFSYEQYV.

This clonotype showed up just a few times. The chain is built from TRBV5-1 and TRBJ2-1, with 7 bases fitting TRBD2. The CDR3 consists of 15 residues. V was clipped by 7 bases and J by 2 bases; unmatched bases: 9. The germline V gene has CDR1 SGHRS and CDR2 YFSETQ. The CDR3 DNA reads TGCGCCAGCGGGGGGGTGGAAACCACCTACAATGAGCAGTTCTTC. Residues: CASGGVETTYNEQFF.

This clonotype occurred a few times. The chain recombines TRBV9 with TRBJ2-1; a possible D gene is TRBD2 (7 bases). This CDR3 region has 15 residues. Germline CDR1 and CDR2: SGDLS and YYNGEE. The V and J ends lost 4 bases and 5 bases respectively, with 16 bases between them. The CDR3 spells CASSPPGAGDNEQFF. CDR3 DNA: TGTGCCAGCAGCCCTCCGGGGGCGGGGGACAATGAGCAGTTCTTC. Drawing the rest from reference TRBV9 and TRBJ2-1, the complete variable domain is DSGVTQTPKHLITATGQRVTLRCSPRSGDLSVYWYQQSLDQGLQFLIQYYNGEERAKGNILERFSAQQFPDLHSELNLSSLELGDSALYFCASSPPGAGDNEQFFGPGTRLTVL.

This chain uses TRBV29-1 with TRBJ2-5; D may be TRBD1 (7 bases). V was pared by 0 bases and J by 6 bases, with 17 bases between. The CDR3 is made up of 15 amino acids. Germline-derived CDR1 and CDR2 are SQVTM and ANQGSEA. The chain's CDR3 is CSVEDRAGGGKTQYF. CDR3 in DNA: TGCAGCGTTGAAGATCGGGCAGGAGGGGGCAAGACCCAGTACTTC. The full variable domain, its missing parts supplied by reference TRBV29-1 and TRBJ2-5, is SAVISQKPSRDICQRGTSLTIQCQVDSQVTMMFWYRQQPGQSLTLIATANQGSEATYESGFVIDKFPISRPNLTFSTLTVSNMSPEDSSIYLCSVEDRAGGGKTQYFGPGTRLLVL.

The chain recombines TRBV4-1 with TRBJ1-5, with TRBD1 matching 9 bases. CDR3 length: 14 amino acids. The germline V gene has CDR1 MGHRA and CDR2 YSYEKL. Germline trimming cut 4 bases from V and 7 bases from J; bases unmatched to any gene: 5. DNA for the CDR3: TGCGCCAGCAGCCGCGACAGGGGGAAACAGCCCCAGCATTTT. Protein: CASSRDRGKQPQHF.

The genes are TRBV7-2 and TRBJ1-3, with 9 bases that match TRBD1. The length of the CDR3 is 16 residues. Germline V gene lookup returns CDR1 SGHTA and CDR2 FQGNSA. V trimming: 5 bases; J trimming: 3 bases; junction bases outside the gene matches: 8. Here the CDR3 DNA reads TGTGCCAGCAGCCTCCGGGACAGGGCTTTTGGAAACACCATATATTTT. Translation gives CASSLRDRAFGNTIYF.

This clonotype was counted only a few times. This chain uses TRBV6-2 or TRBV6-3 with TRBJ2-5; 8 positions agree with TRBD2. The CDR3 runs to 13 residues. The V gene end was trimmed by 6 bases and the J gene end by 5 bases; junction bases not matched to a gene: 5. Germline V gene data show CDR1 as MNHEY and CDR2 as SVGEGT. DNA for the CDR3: TGTGCCAGCAGAGGACTAGCTCGGGAGACCCAGTACTTC. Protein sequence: CASRGLARETQYF.

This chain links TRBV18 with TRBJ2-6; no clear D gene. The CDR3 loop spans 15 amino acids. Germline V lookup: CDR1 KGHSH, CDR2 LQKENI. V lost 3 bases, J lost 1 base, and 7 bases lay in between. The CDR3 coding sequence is TGTGCCAGCTCACCCGAGAGATCTGGGGCCAACGTCCTGACTTTC. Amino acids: CASSPERSGANVLTF.